The entry below gives a single T cell receptor beta chain sequence along with its context. The entry originates in a study of T cell changes during pregnancy in multiple sclerosis. The germline CDR1 and CDR2 sequences are SGHTA and FQGNSA. This CDR3 contains 13 residues. V lost 3 bases and J 5 bases, leaving 9 bases between the germline ends. Repertoires were generated with immunoSEQ multiplex PCR, while TCRdb's copy carries only in-frame clones and drops some. The profile shows almost 50,000 clones, 80% to 95% of them singletons. The clonotype originates from a female donor with multiple sclerosis, enrolled in a pregnancy study. This specimen was peripheral blood, taken after pregnancy. The chain couples TRBV7-2 to TRBJ2-3; D is unclear. CDR3 sequence (DNA): TGTGCCAGCAGCTTTATATCCCGAGATACGCAGTATTTT. Protein product: CASSFISRDTQYF.